The 21 T cell receptor beta chains below come from one sample, sequenced in a study of blood T cells in healthy people across ages. It was with a sample-barcoded 5' primer and a J-beta primer mix that a second PCR of roughly 7 to 12 cycles was run. A single record per CDR3 protein comes from TCRdb applying MiXCR to the 5' RACE reads. The table includes roughly 1.6 million distinct CDR3 sequences, approximately 32% detected once. Sequencing input: blood. The source is a woman between 25 and 40 years old in good health.

The J gene is TRBJ1-1, the V gene TRBV29-1; TRBD1 agrees at 9 bases. This CDR3 spans 14 amino acids. Germline values: CDR1 SQVTM, CDR2 ANQGSEA. CDR3 region: CRPLGQGKRTEAFF. In DNA form, the CDR3 reads TGCAGGCCCCTAGGACAGGGGAAAAGGACTGAAGCTTTCTTT.

In this sample, this clonotype turned up many times. V usage is TRBV10-3 and J usage is TRBJ2-1, with a possible D match to TRBD2 (6 bases). Deletions cut 3 bases from V and 2 bases from J, with 8 bases between. From germline, CDR1 is ENHRY and CDR2 SYGVKD. This CDR3 has 14 amino acids. The CDR3, as DNA: TGTGCCATCAGTGACGGAGGGGCCTACAATGAGCAGTTCTTC. Translation gives CAISDGGAYNEQFF.

This chain connects TRBV3-1 to TRBJ1-5; 8 bases map to TRBD1. In germline, CDR1 is LGHDT, CDR2 YNNKEL (reference sequence). CDR3 length: 15 residues. With 4 bases clipped from V and 4 bases from J, the junction kept 6 bases outside the gene matches. This CDR3 reads CASSRTGKGNQPQHF. The CDR3 DNA sequence: TGTGCCAGCAGCCGGACAGGGAAGGGAAATCAGCCCCAGCATTTT.

This clonotype occurred a few times. The chain joins TRBV4-1 to TRBJ2-1; D is possibly TRBD1 (6 bases). The V end was cut by 1 base, the J end by 1 base, with 11 bases between. Germline lookup yields CDR1 MGHRA and CDR2 YSYEKL. The CDR3 has 16 amino acids. The CDR3 protein is CASSQGTAVSYNEQFF. The CDR3 bases are TGCGCCAGCAGCCAAGGGACAGCAGTATCCTACAATGAGCAGTTCTTC.

This clonotype occurred a few times. The chain is built from TRBV25-1 and TRBJ1-2; tentatively, D is TRBD1 (6 bases). Germline CDR1 MGHDK, CDR2 SYGVNS. The CDR3 totals 13 residues. V was pared by 8 bases and J by 7 bases, with 17 bases between. The CDR3, as DNA: TGTGCCAGCGGGCTAGGGGGGGCCCGTGGCTACACCTTC. Translation: CASGLGGARGYTF.

This clonotype showed up just a few times. The chain links TRBV20-1 to TRBJ2-1, with D perhaps matching TRBD2 (6 bases). From germline, CDR1 is DFQATT and CDR2 SNEGSKA (reference sequence). The CDR3 consists of 13 residues. The V end was cut by 6 bases, the J end by 7 bases, with 16 bases between. CDR3 region: CSANGGFWNEQFF. The CDR3 DNA sequence: TGCAGTGCCAATGGGGGGTTTTGGAATGAGCAGTTCTTC.

This clonotype has more than one count but fewer than ten. The chain has TRBV27 and TRBJ2-5; 9 bases are a match to TRBD1. V was pared by 0 bases and J by 11 bases, with 10 bases of the junction left unmatched. This CDR3 region has 15 residues. Looked up from germline, CDR1 is MNHEY and CDR2 is SMNVEV (reference sequence). CDR3 region: CASSLSGTGYGEQYF. The CDR3 coding sequence is TGTGCCAGCAGTTTATCCGGGACAGGGTACGGAGAGCAGTACTTC.

The V call is TRBV6-1, the J call TRBJ2-1, with 8 bases aligning to TRBD2. Germline V gene data show CDR1 as MNHNS and CDR2 as SASEGT. The CDR3 spans 15 residues. V lost 6 bases to trimming and J lost 8 bases; unmatched junction nucleotides: 12. The DNA for the CDR3 is TGTGCCAGCAGCCCCCTTCGGGGGGGGCTTGATGAGCAGTTCTTC. It yields the protein CASSPLRGGLDEQFF.

The gene calls are TRBV10-3 and TRBJ2-1, with TRBD2 matching over 12 bases. Trimming removed 2 bases from V and 4 bases from J; junction bases left unmatched: 6. The CDR3 sequence is 17 residues long. Germline assignment: CDR1 ENHRY and CDR2 SYGVKD. The CDR3 here is CAISEASGGARYNEQFF. CDR3 bases: TGTGCCATCAGTGAGGCTAGCGGGGGGGCTAGGTACAATGAGCAGTTCTTC.

This clonotype was counted ten times or more. The rearrangement links TRBV7-2 to TRBJ2-7; D remains ambiguous. Trimming took 5 bases from V and 4 from J, leaving 15 bases between them. The CDR3 is 14 amino acids. Germline V gene sequence: CDR1 SGHTA, CDR2 FQGNSA. The CDR3 region is CASSPAGPPYEQYF. The DNA of the CDR3 is TGTGCCAGCAGCCCAGCTGGCCCCCCTTACGAGCAGTACTTC.

The CDR3 protein is CASSLGSPQVGYTF. CDR3 coding DNA: TGTGCCAGCAGCTTAGGTAGCCCCCAGGTCGGGTACACCTTC. The chain is built from TRBV7-9 and TRBJ1-2; D gene unclear. Germline-derived CDR1 and CDR2 are SEHNR and FQNEAQ (reference sequence). This CDR3 is built from 14 residues. With 1 base removed from V and 11 bases from J, the gap between germline ends came to 17 bases. Based on the CDR3 plus reference TRBV7-9 and TRBJ1-2, the full variable domain is DTGVSQNPRHKITKRGQNVTFRCDPISEHNRLYWYRQTLGQGPEFLTYFQNEAQLEKSRLLSDRFSAERPKGSFSTLEIQRTEQGDSAMYLCASSLGSPQVGYTFGSGTRLTVV.

In the case of this clonotype: A much more abundant neighbour one base away suggests this may be a read error. The chain recombines TRBV7-8 with TRBJ2-5; 7 nucleotides agree with TRBD2. From germline, CDR1 is SGHVS and CDR2 FQNEAQ. Trimming took 5 bases from V and 10 from J; bases not matched to a gene: 10. This CDR3 comprises 13 residues. The CDR3 reads CASSPSAGVVQYF. Here the CDR3 DNA reads TGTGCCAGCAGCCCCTCTGCGGGGGTCGTCCAGTACTTC.

This chain connects TRBV14 to TRBJ2-5; D gene unclear. The length of the CDR3 is 15 residues. V shed 1 base and J shed 1 base, with 10 bases lying between them. Looked up from germline, CDR1 is SGHDN and CDR2 is FVKESK. The CDR3 loop is CASSQVSVTQETQYF. CDR3 nucleotide sequence: TGTGCCAGCAGCCAAGTTTCGGTAACCCAAGAGACCCAGTACTTC.

This clonotype was seen a single time. The chain combines TRBV30 with TRBJ2-7; 14 bases match TRBD2. The V segment lost 2 bases and the J segment 3 bases; nucleotides outside the gene matches: 6. The CDR3 contains 16 residues. Germline CDR1 reads GTSNPN; CDR2 reads SVGIG (reference sequence). The CDR3 protein is CAWSSWGLAGDYEQYF. In DNA form, the CDR3 reads TGTGCCTGGAGTTCCTGGGGACTAGCGGGAGACTACGAGCAGTACTTC.

As concerns this clonotype: It is unclear where the CDR3 begins or ends on the DNA, so no DNA is shown, and the CDR3 is as TCRdb lists it. V usage is TRBV3-1 and J usage is TRBJ1-5. Germline assignment: CDR1 LGHDT and CDR2 YNNKEL (reference sequence). The CDR3 totals 15 residues, both ends included. The chain's CDR3 is CASSQATTSGQPQHF.

V usage is TRBV7-8 and J usage is TRBJ2-3; 11 nucleotides align to TRBD1. This CDR3 is 16 amino acids long. Germline assignment: CDR1 SGHVS and CDR2 FQNEAQ. Trimming took 0 bases from V and 5 from J; bases not matched to a gene: 4. The CDR3 here is CASSLAWTGGIDTQYF. The CDR3 DNA is TGTGCCAGCAGCTTAGCGTGGACAGGGGGCATAGATACGCAGTATTTT. The variable domain in full, with the rest retrieved from reference TRBV7-8 and TRBJ2-3, is GAGVSQSPRYKVAKRGQDVALRCDPISGHVSLFWYQQALGQGPEFLTYFQNEAQLDKSGLPSDRFFAERPEGSVSTLKIQRTQQEDSAVYLCASSLAWTGGIDTQYFGPGTRLTVL.

This clonotype was observed a handful of times. This chain connects TRBV27 to TRBJ2-1; D is unclear. V was trimmed by 0 bases and J by 7 bases, leaving 7 bases between them. Germline CDR1 MNHEY, CDR2 SMNVEV (reference sequence). There are 13 residues in the CDR3. The CDR3 is CASSLSGLNEQFF. CDR3 sequence (DNA): TGTGCCAGCAGTTTATCCGGCTTGAATGAGCAGTTCTTC.

This clonotype was seen more than once but under ten times. The CDR3 loop reads CASNPAGINTGELFF. The CDR3, as DNA: TGTGCCAGCAATCCCGCAGGGATCAACACCGGGGAGCTGTTTTTT. The V gene is TRBV27, the J gene TRBJ2-2, with TRBD1 as a possible D gene (5 bases). V lost 7 bases to trimming and J lost 2 bases, with 14 bases between them. There are 15 residues in the CDR3. The V gene's germline CDR1 is MNHEY and CDR2 SMNVEV (reference sequence).

The chain is built from TRBV7-9 and TRBJ1-5, with D possibly being TRBD1 (5 bases). V was pared by 1 base and J by 6 bases, with 10 bases between. CDR3 length: 14 residues. Per germline, CDR1 SEHNR and CDR2 FQNEAQ (reference sequence). The CDR3 region has the DNA TGTGCCAGCAGCTTAGGGGGCCGCCCTCAGCCCCAGCATTTT. Protein product: CASSLGGRPQPQHF.

The V gene is TRBV20-1, the J gene TRBJ2-1, with 7 bases that match TRBD1. V was clipped by 2 bases and J by 10 bases; unmatched bases: 11. CDR1 and CDR2 (germline): DFQATT, SNEGSKA (reference sequence). CDR3 length: 14 amino acids. CDR3 in DNA: TGCAGTGCTAGACCAACACCGACAGGGAGCGAGCAGTTCTTC. Its translation is CSARPTPTGSEQFF.

This chain uses TRBV11-2 with TRBJ2-1; D is possibly TRBD1 (6 bases). Trimming pared 6 bases from V and 0 bases from J, leaving 15 bases between. The CDR3 is 16 residues long. Germline values: CDR1 SGHAT, CDR2 FQNNGV. CDR3 sequence reads: CASRTRGYSSYNEQFF. CDR3 sequence (DNA): TGTGCCAGCAGGACCAGGGGATATAGCTCCTACAATGAGCAGTTCTTC.